The clone carrying this T cell receptor (beta chain) was counted only a few times. Antigen specificity is unknown. The junction departs from the called germline gene at one end, perhaps through a read error. Regarding the study as a whole: Tumor memory CD4+ T cell TCR gene usage was found to cluster with blood and lymph node memory CD4+ cells and with lymph node naive CD4+ cells. Whole repertoires were not studied in the larger cohort, only one V-J beta rearrangement.

After constant-region reverse-primer amplification, full-length variable regions underwent semi-nested PCR with Nested Universal Primer A. One entry per CDR3 protein results from TCRdb running MiXCR on the 5' RACE reads. This sample has over 45,000 distinct CDR3 sequences, with around 24% found just once. The sorted Tregs were CD4+CD25+CD127-/low cells. The CDR3 runs to 18 residues. Germline loops: CDR1 MNHNY, CDR2 SVGAGI (reference sequence). The specimen sequenced was tumor-infiltrating Tregs sorted from the breast tumor. The clonotype comes from a female donor with breast cancer. The chain couples TRBV6-6 to TRBJ1-2; D is possibly TRBD1 (6 bases). CDR3 sequence (DNA): TGTGCCGGCAGTTACTTAAACAGGGTTGGGAGAGTGAACTATGGCTACACCTTC. This sequence encodes CAGSYLNRVGRVNYGYTF.